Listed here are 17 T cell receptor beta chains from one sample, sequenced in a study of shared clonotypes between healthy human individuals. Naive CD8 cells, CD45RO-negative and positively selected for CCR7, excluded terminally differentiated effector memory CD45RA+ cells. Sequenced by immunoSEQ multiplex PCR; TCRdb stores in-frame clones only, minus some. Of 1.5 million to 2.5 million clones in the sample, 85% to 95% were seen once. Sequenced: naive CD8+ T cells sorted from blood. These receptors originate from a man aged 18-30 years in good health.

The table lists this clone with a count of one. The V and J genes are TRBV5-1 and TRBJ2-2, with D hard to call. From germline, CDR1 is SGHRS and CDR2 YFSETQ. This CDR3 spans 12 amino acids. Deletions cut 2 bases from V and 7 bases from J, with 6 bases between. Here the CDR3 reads CASSFRDGELFF. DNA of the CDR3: TGCGCCAGCAGCTTTAGGGACGGGGAGCTGTTTTTT.

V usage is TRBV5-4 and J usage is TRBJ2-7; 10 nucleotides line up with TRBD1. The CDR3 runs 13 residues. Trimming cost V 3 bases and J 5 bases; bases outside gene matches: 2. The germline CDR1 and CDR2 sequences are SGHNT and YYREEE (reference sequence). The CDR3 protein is CASSSGQGNEQYF. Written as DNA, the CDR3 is TGTGCCAGCAGCTCGGGACAGGGGAACGAGCAGTACTTC.

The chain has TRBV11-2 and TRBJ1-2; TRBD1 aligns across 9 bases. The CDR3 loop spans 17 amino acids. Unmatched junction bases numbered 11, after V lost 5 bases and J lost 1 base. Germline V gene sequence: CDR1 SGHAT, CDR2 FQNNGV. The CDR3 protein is CASSPRTGDLGNYGYTF. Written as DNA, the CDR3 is TGTGCCAGCAGCCCACGGACAGGGGACCTGGGTAACTATGGCTACACCTTC.

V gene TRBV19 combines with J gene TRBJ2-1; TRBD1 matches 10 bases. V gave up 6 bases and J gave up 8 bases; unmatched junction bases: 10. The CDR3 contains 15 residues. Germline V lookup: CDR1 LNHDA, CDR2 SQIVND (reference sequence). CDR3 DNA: TGTGCCAGTAGCAACCCGGGACAGGGGACGGATGAGCAGTTCTTC. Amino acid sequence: CASSNPGQGTDEQFF.

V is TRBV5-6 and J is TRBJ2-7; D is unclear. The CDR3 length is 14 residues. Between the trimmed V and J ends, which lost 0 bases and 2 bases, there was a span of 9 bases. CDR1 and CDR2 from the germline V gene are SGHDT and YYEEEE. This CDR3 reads CASSLAVGPYEQYF. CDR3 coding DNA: TGTGCCAGCAGCTTGGCGGTCGGCCCCTACGAGCAGTACTTC.

This CDR3 is CASSPKTYYEQYF. In DNA, the CDR3 is TGTGCCAGCAGTCCGAAGACTTACTACGAGCAGTACTTC. The V and J genes are TRBV27 and TRBJ2-7, with D unresolved. CDR1 MNHEY and CDR2 SMNVEV come from the germline V gene (reference sequence). The ends were cut back, 5 bases at V and 3 bases at J, with 11 bases in the middle. The CDR3 covers 13 residues.

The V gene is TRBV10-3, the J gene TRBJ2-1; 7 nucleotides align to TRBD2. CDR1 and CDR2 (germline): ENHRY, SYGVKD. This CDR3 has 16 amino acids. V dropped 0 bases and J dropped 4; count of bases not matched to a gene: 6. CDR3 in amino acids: CAISESLAENYNEQFF. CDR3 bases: TGTGCCATCAGTGAGTCGCTAGCGGAGAATTACAATGAGCAGTTCTTC.

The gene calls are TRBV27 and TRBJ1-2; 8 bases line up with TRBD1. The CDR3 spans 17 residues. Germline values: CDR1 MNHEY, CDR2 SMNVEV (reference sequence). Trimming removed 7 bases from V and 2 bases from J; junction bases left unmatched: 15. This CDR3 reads CASTPRPGQAKNYGYTF. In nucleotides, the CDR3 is TGTGCCAGCACTCCAAGGCCGGGACAGGCCAAGAACTATGGCTACACCTTC.

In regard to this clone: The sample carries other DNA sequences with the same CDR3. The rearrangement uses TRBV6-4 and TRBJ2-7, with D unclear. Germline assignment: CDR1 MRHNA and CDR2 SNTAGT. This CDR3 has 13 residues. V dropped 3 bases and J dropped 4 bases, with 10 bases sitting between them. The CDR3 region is CASSEGYGYEQYF. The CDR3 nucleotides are TGTGCCAGCAGTGAGGGCTACGGGTACGAGCAGTACTTC.

The chain's CDR3 is CATLWRGVDYEQYF. The DNA of the CDR3 is TGCGCCACCTTATGGCGGGGGGTGGACTACGAGCAGTACTTC. V gene TRBV5-1 combines with J gene TRBJ2-7; TRBD2 matches at 8 bases. V dropped 9 bases and J dropped 3; count of bases not matched to a gene: 11. The CDR3 is 14 residues long. The germline V gene has CDR1 SGHRS and CDR2 YFSETQ.

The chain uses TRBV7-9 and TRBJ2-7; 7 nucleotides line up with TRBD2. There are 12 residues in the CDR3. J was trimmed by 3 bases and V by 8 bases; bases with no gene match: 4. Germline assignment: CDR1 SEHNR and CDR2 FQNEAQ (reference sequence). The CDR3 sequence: CASGGSNYEQYF. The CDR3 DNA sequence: TGTGCCAGCGGCGGGAGTAACTACGAGCAGTACTTC.

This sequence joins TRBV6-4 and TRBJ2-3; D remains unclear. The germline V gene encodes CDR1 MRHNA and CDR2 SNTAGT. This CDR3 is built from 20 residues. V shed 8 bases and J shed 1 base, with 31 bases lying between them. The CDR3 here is CASRGSPLTASGKCTDTQYF. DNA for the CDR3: TGTGCCAGCCGTGGGTCCCCGTTGACGGCATCCGGAAAATGCACAGATACGCAGTATTTT.

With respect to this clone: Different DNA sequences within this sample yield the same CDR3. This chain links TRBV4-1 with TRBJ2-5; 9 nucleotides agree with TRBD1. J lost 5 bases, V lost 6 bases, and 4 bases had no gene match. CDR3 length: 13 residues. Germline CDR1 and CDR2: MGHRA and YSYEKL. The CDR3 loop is CASSPDRGETQYF. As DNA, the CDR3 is TGCGCCAGCAGTCCCGACAGGGGGGAGACCCAGTACTTC.

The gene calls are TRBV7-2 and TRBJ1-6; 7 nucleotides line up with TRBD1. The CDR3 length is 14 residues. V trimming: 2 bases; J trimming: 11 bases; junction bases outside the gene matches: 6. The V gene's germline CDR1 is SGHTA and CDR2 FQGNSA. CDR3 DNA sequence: TGTGCCAGCAGCTTAAGGGGACAGCTGACACCCCTCCACTTT. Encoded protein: CASSLRGQLTPLHF.

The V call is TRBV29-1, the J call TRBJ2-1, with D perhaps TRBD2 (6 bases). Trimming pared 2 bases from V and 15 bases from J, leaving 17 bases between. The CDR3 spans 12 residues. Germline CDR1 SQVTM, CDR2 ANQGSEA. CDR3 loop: CSVEMDYNYPFF. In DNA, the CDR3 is TGCAGCGTTGAAATGGACTATAACTACCCGTTCTTC.

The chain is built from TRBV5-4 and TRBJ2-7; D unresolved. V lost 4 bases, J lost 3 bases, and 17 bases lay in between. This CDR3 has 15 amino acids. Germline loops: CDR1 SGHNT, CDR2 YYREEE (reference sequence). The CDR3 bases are TGTGCCAGCAGCCGCCTGTCCGGTGGGGACTACGAGCAGTACTTC. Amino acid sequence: CASSRLSGGDYEQYF.

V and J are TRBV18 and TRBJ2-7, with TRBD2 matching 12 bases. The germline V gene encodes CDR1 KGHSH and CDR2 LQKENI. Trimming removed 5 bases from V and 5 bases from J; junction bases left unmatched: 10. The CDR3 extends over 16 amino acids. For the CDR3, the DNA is TGTGCCAGCTCATCGACTAGCGGGAGTCTTCTCGACGAGCAGTACTTC. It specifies CASSSTSGSLLDEQYF.